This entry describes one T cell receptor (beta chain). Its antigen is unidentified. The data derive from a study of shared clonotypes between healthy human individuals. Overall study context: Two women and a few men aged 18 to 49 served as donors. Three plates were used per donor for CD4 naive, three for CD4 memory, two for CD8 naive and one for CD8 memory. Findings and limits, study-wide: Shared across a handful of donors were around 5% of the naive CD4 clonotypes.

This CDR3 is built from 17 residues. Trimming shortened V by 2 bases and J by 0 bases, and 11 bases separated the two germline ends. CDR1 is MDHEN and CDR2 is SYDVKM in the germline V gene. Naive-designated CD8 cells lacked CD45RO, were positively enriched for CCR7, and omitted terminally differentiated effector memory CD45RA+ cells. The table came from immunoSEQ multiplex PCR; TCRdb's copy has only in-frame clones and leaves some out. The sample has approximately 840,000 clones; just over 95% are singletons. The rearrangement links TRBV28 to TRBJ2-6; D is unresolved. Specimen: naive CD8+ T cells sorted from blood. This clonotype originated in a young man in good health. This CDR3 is CASSLLGSSSGANVLTF. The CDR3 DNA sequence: TGTGCCAGCAGTTTACTCGGATCCAGCTCTGGGGCCAACGTCCTGACTTTC.